These 21 T cell receptor beta chains were all obtained from the same sample, sequenced in a study of blood T cell repertoires in COVID-19. Profiled with immunoSEQ multiplex PCR; TCRdb holds only in-frame clones, not every one. The data show roughly 450,000 clones, with 90% seen just once and about 0.6% held by the top ten. Sequencing used PBMCs or T cells enriched from blood (not recorded which). These receptor sequences come from a man aged 18 to 30 who had recovered from COVID-19.

V is TRBV7-9 and J is TRBJ2-1; D not resolved. This CDR3 contains 12 residues. V lost 4 bases and J 5 bases, leaving 6 bases between the germline ends. Germline CDR1 SEHNR, CDR2 FQNEAQ (reference sequence). CDR3 residues: CASSSSDNEQFF. CDR3 nucleotides: TGTGCCAGCAGCTCTAGTGACAATGAGCAGTTCTTC.

J is TRBJ2-1 and V is TRBV5-1; D is ambiguous. The CDR3 sequence is 16 residues long. Trimming removed 0 bases at V and 0 bases at J, with 10 bases between. The germline V gene has CDR1 SGHRS and CDR2 YFSETQ. The CDR3 DNA sequence: TGCGCCAGCAGCTTGGAGGCGGTGAGCTCCTACAATGAGCAGTTCTTC. This sequence encodes CASSLEAVSSYNEQFF.

This clone showed up just once. The rearrangement links TRBV19 to TRBJ2-1, with 9 positions matching TRBD2. Germline V gene lookup returns CDR1 LNHDA and CDR2 SQIVND (reference sequence). This CDR3 is built from 15 residues. V dropped 4 bases and J dropped 7; count of bases not matched to a gene: 8. The CDR3 region has the DNA TGTGCCAGTAGTACCAGTGGCGGGAGGGTAAATGAGCAGTTCTTC. It encodes CASSTSGGRVNEQFF.

The chain links TRBV11-3 to TRBJ2-3; D is perhaps TRBD1 (5 bases). Trimming took off 0 bases at V and 1 base at J, with 11 bases between the two ends. Germline V CDR1 and CDR2: SGHNT, YENEEA. The CDR3 covers 16 residues. In nucleotides, the CDR3 is TGTGCCAGCAGCTTAGACTCCAGGGCCGGCACAGATACGCAGTATTTT. It yields the protein CASSLDSRAGTDTQYF.

V and J are TRBV6-2 or TRBV6-3 and TRBJ1-5, with 9 bases fitting TRBD1. The trim removed 0 bases at V and 6 bases at J, leaving 3 bases unmatched. There are 15 residues in the CDR3. Germline V gene data show CDR1 as MNHEY and CDR2 as SVGEGT. The CDR3 loop reads CASSYSMTGGQPQHF. CDR3 bases: TGTGCCAGCAGTTACTCGATGACAGGGGGTCAGCCCCAGCATTTT.

The chain joins TRBV30 to TRBJ2-1; 13 nucleotides agree with TRBD2. The CDR3 is 13 residues long. J lost 8 bases, V lost 4 bases, and 2 bases had no gene match. CDR1 GTSNPN and CDR2 SVGIG come from the germline V gene (reference sequence). Here the CDR3 reads CAWTGLAGDEQFF. The CDR3 region has the DNA TGTGCCTGGACTGGACTAGCGGGAGATGAGCAGTTCTTC.

This clone was detected only once. The V gene is TRBV7-6, the J gene TRBJ1-1, with D tentatively TRBD1 (5 bases). Germline-derived CDR1 and CDR2 are SGHVS and FNYEAQ. This CDR3 comprises 19 residues. With 1 base removed from V and 0 bases from J, the gap between germline ends came to 21 bases. CDR3 nucleotides: TGTGCCAGCAGCTTAGTCTTGGGGCAGCCTCAAACCATGAACACTGAAGCTTTCTTT. This translates into CASSLVLGQPQTMNTEAFF.

The V call is TRBV7-3, the J call TRBJ2-1, with D perhaps matching TRBD2 (6 bases). Trimming shortened V by 5 bases and J by 8 bases, and 25 bases separated the two germline ends. CDR3 size: 17 residues. The germline V gene encodes CDR1 SGHTA and CDR2 FQGTGA. The CDR3 loop reads CASSLRTVGEVRDEQFF. The DNA of the CDR3 is TGTGCCAGCAGCCTAAGGACGGTGGGGGAGGTTCGAGATGAGCAGTTCTTC.

The chain links TRBV28 to TRBJ2-2; a possible D gene is TRBD2 (6 bases). Germline assignment: CDR1 MDHEN and CDR2 SYDVKM. Trimming removed 6 bases at V and 7 bases at J, with 33 bases between. This CDR3 is 20 amino acids long. CDR3 coding DNA: TGTGCCAGCAGCCCCATCGGGGGAGCTTCGAGCCGGGAGAGGATCGGGGAGCTGTTTTTT. Its protein is CASSPIGGASSRERIGELFF.

V gene TRBV13 combines with J gene TRBJ2-2, with 10 bases identical to TRBD2. The V gene end was trimmed by 6 bases and the J gene end by 3 bases; junction bases not matched to a gene: 7. In germline, CDR1 is PRHDT, CDR2 FYEKMQ (reference sequence). CDR3 length: 16 amino acids. CDR3 sequence reads: CASSYQRGGYTGELFF. CDR3 DNA: TGTGCCAGCAGTTACCAGCGGGGGGGCTACACCGGGGAGCTGTTTTTT.

The J gene is TRBJ2-7, the V gene TRBV18; 14 nucleotides match TRBD2. The germline V gene has CDR1 KGHSH and CDR2 LQKENI. The CDR3 is made up of 18 amino acids. V lost 1 base, J lost 2 bases, and 7 bases stayed unmatched. The CDR3 DNA follows: TGTGCCAGCTCACCACAGCCTCCGGGACTAGCGGGGGCCTACGAGCAGTACTTC. The encoded protein is CASSPQPPGLAGAYEQYF. The entire variable domain, with the rest obtained from reference TRBV18 and TRBJ2-7, is as follows: NAGVMQNPRHLVRRRGQEARLRCSPMKGHSHVYWYRQLPEEGLKFMVYLQKENIIDESGMPKERFSAEFPKEGPSILRIQQVVRGDSAAYFCASSPQPPGLAGAYEQYFGPGTRLTVT.

The gene calls are TRBV2 and TRBJ2-3; TRBD1 is a possible D gene (5 bases). The V end was cut by 10 bases, the J end by 4 bases, with 12 bases between. The germline CDR1 and CDR2 sequences are SNHLY and FYNNEI. CDR3 length: 12 residues. Here the CDR3 DNA reads TGTGCCACCTTAACCAGGGCAGATACGCAGTATTTT. Translated, it gives CATLTRADTQYF.

In nucleotides, the CDR3 is TGTGCCAGCAGCCAAGCCCCAGAACAGCCCCAGCATTTT. This sequence encodes CASSQAPEQPQHF. This chain links TRBV3-1 (or the pseudogene TRBV3-2) with TRBJ1-5, with no clear D. The CDR3 extends over 13 amino acids. Germline CDR1 and CDR2: LGHDT and YNNKEL (reference sequence). Deletions cut 1 base from V and 7 bases from J, with 8 bases between.

This clone was recorded only once. CDR3 nucleotide sequence: TGTGCCAGCGGTGAGGGGAGGAAGACTGAAGCTTTCTTT. It specifies CASGEGRKTEAFF. The chain links TRBV12-3 or TRBV12-4 to TRBJ1-1; D is possibly TRBD1 (5 bases). Trimming removed 8 bases from V and 5 bases from J, with 15 bases in between. The CDR3 spans 13 residues.

This rearrangement joins TRBV19 to TRBJ2-1, with D perhaps assigned TRBD1 or TRBD2 (9 bases each). V was trimmed by 2 bases and J by 4 bases, leaving 24 bases between them. CDR3 length equals 19 residues. CDR1 and CDR2 from the germline V gene are LNHDA and SQIVND (reference sequence). This chain's CDR3 is CASSISGTGSSGTYNEQFF. Here the CDR3 DNA reads TGTGCCAGTAGTATATCCGGGACAGGGTCTAGCGGGACTTACAATGAGCAGTTCTTC. Combining the CDR3 with reference TRBV19 and TRBJ2-1 gives the whole variable domain DGGITQSPKYLFRKEGQNVTLSCEQNLNHDAMYWYRQDPGQGLRLIYYSQIVNDFQKGDIAEGYSVSREKKESFPLTVTSAQKNPTAFYLCASSISGTGSSGTYNEQFFGPGTRLTVL.

The V and J genes are TRBV3-1 (or the pseudogene TRBV3-2) and TRBJ2-5, with TRBD2 matching 7 bases. The V gene end was trimmed by 4 bases and the J gene end by 2 bases; junction bases not matched to a gene: 7. The CDR3 covers 15 residues. CDR1 and CDR2 from the germline V gene are LGHDT and YNNKEL (reference sequence). The CDR3 loop reads CASSLQSGNQETQYF. CDR3 coding DNA: TGTGCCAGCAGCCTACAAAGCGGGAATCAAGAGACCCAGTACTTC.

CDR3 region: CASCRDSFNYGYTF. The CDR3 DNA follows: TGTGCCAGCTGCCGGGACAGTTTTAACTATGGCTACACCTTC. The gene calls are TRBV2 and TRBJ1-2, with 7 positions matching TRBD1. In germline, CDR1 is SNHLY, CDR2 FYNNEI. The CDR3 loop spans 14 amino acids. With 8 bases clipped from V and 1 base from J, the junction kept 7 bases outside the gene matches.

The chain joins TRBV4-1 to TRBJ1-2, with 9 bases lining up with TRBD1. Germline CDR1 MGHRA, CDR2 YSYEKL. The junction had 10 bases not matched to a gene; V was cut back by 1 base and J by 4 bases. There are 17 residues in the CDR3. For the CDR3, the DNA is TGCGCCAGCAGCCAAGCCACTTCGGGACAGGGAGCCTATGGCTACACCTTC. It specifies CASSQATSGQGAYGYTF.

This clone was seen a handful of times. The V gene is TRBV5-1, the J gene TRBJ1-1; the D gene is possibly TRBD1 (6 bases). The CDR3 is made up of 16 amino acids. CDR1 is SGHRS and CDR2 is YFSETQ in the germline V gene. Trimming took off 3 bases at V and 3 bases at J, with 18 bases between the two ends. The CDR3 region has the DNA TGCGCCAGCAGCTCCCGGGAGGGGGGACGGGACACTGAAGCTTTCTTT. The encoded protein is CASSSREGGRDTEAFF.

The V gene is TRBV11-3, the J gene TRBJ2-2, with TRBD1 as a possible D gene (6 bases). Germline V gives CDR1 SGHNT, CDR2 YENEEA. V lost 6 bases to trimming and J lost 6 bases, with 11 bases between them. This CDR3 spans 13 amino acids. The CDR3: CASSQQGPGELFF. Written as DNA, the CDR3 is TGTGCCAGCAGTCAACAGGGCCCCGGGGAGCTGTTTTTT.

V and J are TRBV3-1 (or the pseudogene TRBV3-2) and TRBJ1-5; D gene ambiguous. Trimming shortened V by 4 bases and J by 9 bases, and 10 bases separated the two germline ends. The CDR3 extends over 12 amino acids. Germline-derived CDR1 and CDR2 are LGHDT and YNNKEL (reference sequence). CDR3 residues: CASSRGWAPQHF. The DNA for the CDR3 is TGTGCCAGCAGCCGAGGGTGGGCGCCCCAGCATTTT.